This TCR beta chain comes out of a study of PD-L1 blockade in urothelial cancer. Study background: Every 3 weeks, patients received intravenous atezolizumab 1,200 mg, beginning 2014. Across blood samples, T cells had a median count of about 150,000. Study-level findings and limits: Durable-benefit patients expanded tumor-associated blood clones more at 3 weeks.

Time point specified: pretreatment peripheral blood. Urothelial carcinoma affected the patients, and it was locally advanced or metastatic. A remark on this clone: What it recognizes is unknown.

The CDR3 consists of 12 residues. J was trimmed by 9 bases and V by 4 bases; bases with no gene match: 3. The V gene's germline CDR1 is SGHAT and CDR2 FQDESV (reference sequence). Measured with immunoSEQ multiplex PCR; TCRdb has only the in-frame clones, and not every one. The table has roughly 63,000 clones, about four fifths seen once. Sequences were derived from PBMCs, sampled around atezolizumab (anti-PD-L1) treatment. The TCR originated in a man between 65 and 80 years old with urothelial cancer. The chain recombines TRBV11-1 with TRBJ2-7; 10 bases match TRBD1. CDR3 DNA sequence: TGTGCCAGCAGCTCGGACAGGGGGGTGCAGTACTTC. Protein product: CASSSDRGVQYF.